This is a list of T cell receptor beta chains from one sample in a study of tumor and adjacent non-tumor tissue in lung cancer. TCRdb analysed the multiplex PCR reads with MiXCR anew, one entry per CDR3 protein. Among under 150,000 distinct CDR3 sequences, about 66% were seen once, and the ten largest hold 13%. Sequences were obtained from lung tumor tissue. All receptors derive from a young man with non-small cell lung cancer. Each CDR3 is given with its conserved first and last residue. D genes are given only for firm matches. Size is omitted from some rows. Given values are once, few, many or a class for expanded clones.

j_call cdr3_length clone_size d_call v_call cdr3_nt cdr3_aa
TRBJ1-4 16 once . TRBV5-1 TGCGCCAGCAGCATGTTGGTGTCGGGGGCTAATGAAAAACTGTTTTTT CASSMLVSGANEKLFF
TRBJ2-1 17 many TRBD1 TRBV10-3 TGTGCCATCAGTGAGGGCATCGGGACAGGGAGTTGGAATGAGCAGTTCTTC CAISEGIGTGSWNEQFF
TRBJ2-2 17 . . TRBV20-1 TGCAGTGCTAGACTGAATACGGCGGGCGCGAACACCGGGGAGCTGTTTTTT CSARLNTAGANTGELFF
TRBJ1-2 15 . TRBD1 TRBV4-1 TGCACCAACAGCCAAAACCCCGGGACAGGGGAAGCCTACACCTTC CTNSQNPGTGEAYTF
TRBJ2-2 12 many . TRBV20-1 TGCAGTGCTAGAGATTTACGGGGGGAGCTGTTTTTT CSARDLRGELFF
TRBJ2-7 13 many . TRBV20-1 TGCAGTGCTACCGACGGTTTTACCTACGAGCAGTACTTC CSATDGFTYEQYF
TRBJ2-7 11 . . TRBV12-3/TRBV12-4 TGTACCAGCTCGGGCCGGTACGAGCAGTGCTTC CTSSGRYEQCF
TRBJ2-5 15 . TRBD2 TRBV6-2/TRBV6-3 TGTGCCAGCAGAGCGGGACGGAAAATCGAAGAGACCCAGTACTTC CASRAGRKIEETQYF
TRBJ1-5 14 many TRBD1 TRBV4-2 TGTGCCAGCAGCCGAGAACAGGGGGGTCAGCCCCAGCATTTT CASSREQGGQPQHF
TRBJ2-7 15 . . TRBV7-8 TGTGCCAGTAGCATGACAGCGTCGATGAGCCACGAGCAGTACTTC CASSMTASMSHEQYF
TRBJ1-4 14 . . TRBV6-1 TGTGCCAGCCTGACCCTTGTAACTAATGAAAAACTGTTTTTT CASLTLVTNEKLFF
TRBJ1-1 13 many TRBD1 TRBV12-3/TRBV12-4 TGTGCCAGCAGTTCCAGGGGGATCACTGAAGCTTTCTTT CASSSRGITEAFF
TRBJ1-1 13 . . TRBV6-4 TGTGCCAGCTTCAGGGCAGCGTATAATGAAGCTTTCTTT CASFRAAYNEAFF
TRBJ2-6 17 . TRBD1 TRBV6-5 TGTGCCAGCAGTGAAGACAGGGGTTTCTCTGGGGACAACGTCCTGACCTTC CASSEDRGFSGDNVLTF
TRBJ2-2 14 once . TRBV5-6 TGTGTCAGCAGTCATCCAGGGAGCACCGGGGAGCTGTTTTTT CVSSHPGSTGELFF
TRBJ1-2 12 . . TRBV10-3 TGTGCCATCTCAGGGATAGACTATGGCTACACCTTC CAISGIDYGYTF
TRBJ2-2 19 . TRBD2 TRBV5-5 TGTGCCAGCAGCCCCCCGGAGGGACTAGCGGAAGAGAACACCGGGGAGCTGTTTTTT CASSPPEGLAEENTGELFF
TRBJ2-2 16 many TRBD2 TRBV20-1 TGCAGTGCTAGAGAAGCGGGAGCGGCGAACACCGGGGAGCTGTTTTTT CSAREAGAANTGELFF
TRBJ2-7 13 . TRBD2 TRBV7-8 TGTGCCAGCAGCCCTAGCGGCCCCTCCGAGCAGTACTTC CASSPSGPSEQYF
TRBJ2-1 16 . TRBD2 TRBV20-1 TGCAGTGCTAGAGATCTTTTAGCGGGATACTACAATAAGCAGTTCTTC CSARDLLAGYYNKQFF
TRBJ2-3 15 . TRBD2 TRBV11-1 TGCGCCAGCAGCACAAGGACTAGCGACACAGATACGCAGTATTTT CASSTRTSDTDTQYF
TRBJ1-1 13 few . TRBV20-1 TGCAGTGCCCCCCGCAGGGGAGGGATTGAAGCTTTCTTT CSAPRRGGIEAFF
TRBJ2-3 14 . . TRBV6-5 TGTGCCACCAGCGTGGTTCGGGGGACAGATACGCGGTATTTT CATSVVRGTDTRYF
TRBJ2-3 18 . . TRBV5-5 TGTGCCAGCTACAATTGGGAGCGCGTGCGGGTCAGCACTGATACACAGTATTTT CASYNWERVRVSTDTQYF
TRBJ2-1 16 . TRBD2 TRBV5-5 TGTGCCAGCAGCTCCGGGGGGAGGGCCAAGCACAATGAGCAGTTCTTC CASSSGGRAKHNEQFF
TRBJ1-3 15 few . TRBV6-2/TRBV6-3 TGTGCCGGCAGTTACCGAACAGGCTCTGGAAACACCATATATTTT CAGSYRTGSGNTIYF
TRBJ2-1 15 . . TRBV9 TGTGCCAGCAGCTACGACTTAACTTCCTACAATGAGCAGTTCTTC CASSYDLTSYNEQFF
TRBJ1-3 19 . TRBD1 TRBV20-1 TGCAGTGCTAGAGAGCCGGGACAGAGTTTCCCCTACTCTGGTAACGCCATATATTTT CSAREPGQSFPYSGNAIYF
TRBJ2-5 15 . . TRBV4-2 TGTGCCAGCAGCCAGGTTTTCGGAACCGGGGAGACCGAGTACTTC CASSQVFGTGETEYF
TRBJ2-3 16 . TRBD2 TRBV12-3/TRBV12-4 TGTGCCAGCAGTCGACAGTTTAGCGGGGGGCTAGATACGCAGTATTTT CASSRQFSGGLDTQYF
TRBJ2-2 15 . . TRBV6-6 TGTGCCAGCAGTCGGGAGAGGGGGAACACCGGGGAGCTGTTTTTT CASSRERGNTGELFF
TRBJ1-5 15 many . TRBV28 TGTGCCAGCAGTTTAGGGGGGGCGAGGAATCAGCCCCAGCATTTT CASSLGGARNQPQHF
TRBJ1-4 15 . . TRBV29-1 TGCAGTGTTGTTTGGTATGGGAAGACTAATGAAAAACTGTTTTTT CSVVWYGKTNEKLFF
TRBJ1-2 12 few TRBD1 TRBV6-5 TGTGCCAGTAGACAGGGGGCGACAGGCTACGCCTTC CASRQGATGYAF
TRBJ2-2 16 many . TRBV4-2 TGTGCCAGCAGCCAAGTACAGGCCAGTGACACCGGGGAGCTGTTTTTT CASSQVQASDTGELFF
TRBJ2-2 17 . . TRBV6-5 TGTGCCAGCAGTTACAGTTGGCAAATGACGAACATCGGGGAGCTGTTTTTT CASSYSWQMTNIGELFF
TRBJ2-7 13 . . TRBV6-6 TGTGCCAACACTACCGGGCGGGCGGGCGAGCAGCACTTC CANTTGRAGEQHF
TRBJ2-2 14 . . TRBV2 TGTGCCAGCAGTCACAGGGCGAACACCGGGGAGCTGTTTTTT CASSHRANTGELFF
TRBJ2-3 16 many TRBD1 TRBV4-2 TGTGCCAGCAGCCAAGATCCGGGACAGGGGGCAGATACGCAGTATTTT CASSQDPGQGADTQYF
TRBJ2-2 14 . . TRBV11-3 TGTGCCAGCAGCCCTCGGGGCCTCACCGGGGAGTTGTTTTTT CASSPRGLTGELFF
TRBJ1-4 13 few . TRBV20-1 TGCAGTACTAGACAGGATGGGAATGAAAAACTGTTTTTT CSTRQDGNEKLFF
TRBJ2-7 12 few . TRBV6-5 TGTGCCAGCCGGGACAACTGCTACGAGCAGTACTTC CASRDNCYEQYF
TRBJ1-2 13 . . TRBV6-2/TRBV6-3 TGTGCCAACAGTTCCCTGGTCAACTATGGCTACACCTTC CANSSLVNYGYTF
TRBJ2-1 12 . . TRBV20-1 TGCAGTATCCGGACAGATTACAATGAGCAGCTCTTC CSIRTDYNEQLF
TRBJ2-7 17 . TRBD2 TRBV7-2 TGTGCCAGCAGCTTAGGGATCGGACTAGCGGGAGTCTACGAGCAGTACTTC CASSLGIGLAGVYEQYF
TRBJ2-2 15 many . TRBV6-2/TRBV6-3 TGTGCCAGCAGTTACGGTGGTTGGAACACCGGGGAGCTGTTTTTT CASSYGGWNTGELFF
TRBJ2-7 13 many . TRBV6-5 TGTGCCAGCAGTTACAGGGGTGTATGCGAGCAGTACTTC CASSYRGVCEQYF
TRBJ2-1 16 . TRBD2 TRBV4-2 TGTGCCAGCGGTCCTACTAGCGGGGGGGCTTACAGTGAGCAGTTCTTC CASGPTSGGAYSEQFF
TRBJ2-1 22 few TRBD2 TRBV13 TGTGCCAGCAGCTTAGATAGCTGGGGGCTACGCCCGGAACTAGCGGGAGGTGGGGAGCAGTTCTTC CASSLDSWGLRPELAGGGEQFF
TRBJ1-1 14 many TRBD1 TRBV6-1 TGTGCCAGCAGCAGGACAGGTATGAACACTGAAGCTTTCTTT CASSRTGMNTEAFF
TRBJ2-7 13 . . TRBV20-1 TGCAGTGCTAGATATTGGAACACCTACGAGCAGTACTTC CSARYWNTYEQYF
TRBJ2-3 16 . TRBD1 TRBV11-3 TGTGCCAGCAGCTTAGGTGGGCCAGGGGGCCAAGATACGCAGTATTTT CASSLGGPGGQDTQYF
TRBJ2-5 14 many TRBD1 TRBV29-1 TGCAGCGTCCAGCGGGACAGGGGTCAGGAGACCCAGTACTTC CSVQRDRGQETQYF
TRBJ1-2 12 many . TRBV12-3/TRBV12-4 TGTGCCAGCAGTCCGGGGCTTTATGGCTACACCTTC CASSPGLYGYTF
TRBJ2-7 14 . . TRBV11-1 TGTGCCAGCTGCATAGCTGCTTATCCCTACGAGCAGTACTTC CASCIAAYPYEQYF
TRBJ2-3 16 . . TRBV29-1 TGCAGCGTTAAAGATCTTAGCACATCTAGCACAGATACGCAGTATTTT CSVKDLSTSSTDTQYF
TRBJ1-4 14 . . TRBV12-3/TRBV12-4 TGTGCCAGCAGTGGAAGACAGTCTAATGAAAAACTGTTTTTT CASSGRQSNEKLFF
TRBJ1-2 11 many . TRBV29-1 TGCAGTGCACCGGGGCCGTTTGGTTACACCTTC CSAPGPFGYTF
TRBJ2-7 15 many TRBD1 TRBV5-4 TGTGCCAGCAGCCGGACCGGGACAGCCTCCTACGAGCAGTACTTC CASSRTGTASYEQYF
TRBJ2-1 17 . TRBD1 TRBV6-4 TGTGCCAGCAGTCCTGGACAGGGGGCCTCATTGAGCGATGAGCAGTTCTTC CASSPGQGASLSDEQFF